The sequence of this T cell receptor (beta chain) was determined in a study of CD8 T cells in Susac syndrome. Sequencing of TCR beta was carried out in blood CD8+ and CD4+ T cells. An input of roughly 0.5 to 1 ug of RNA was subjected to reverse transcription using random hexamers. Amplification of the TCR beta CDR3 was carried out by immunoSEQ multiplex PCR, which spanned a total of 54 Vbeta and 13 Jbeta segments. TCRdb used MiXCR to reprocess the immunoSEQ multiplex PCR reads, holding one entry per CDR3 protein. This table holds 90,000 to 150,000 distinct CDR3 sequences, 85% to 95% found once. CDR1 and CDR2 (germline): LGHDT, YNNKEL (reference sequence). The ends were cut back, 3 bases at V and 7 bases at J, with 13 bases in the middle. This CDR3 is built from 14 residues.

The receptor was derived from a human donor with multiple sclerosis. Sequencing used CD4+ T cells from PBMCs. The chain couples TRBV3-1 to TRBJ2-1, with D perhaps matching TRBD2 (5 bases). CDR3 in DNA: TGTGCCAGCAGCCAGGAACCCCGGAGGAATGAGCAGTTCTTC. Protein product: CASSQEPRRNEQFF.